This TCR beta chain was identified during a study of T cell repertoires in cytomegalovirus infection. Overall study: Recently identified HLA-C-restricted CMV epitopes were used, and well-studied HLA-B-restricted CMV epitopes were used as well. An indication of both CMV infection and matching HLA type came from public TCR beta signatures.

This clonotype was seen more than once but under ten times. Its antigen is currently unknown. The study's findings and limits: Frequencies of public TCR beta families were cumulated, and this identified carriers of CMV plus the relevant HLA. HLA-C-restricted CMV clonotypes gave the most frequent clonotype in two of eight donors.

This CDR3 region has 17 residues. Germline V gene sequence: CDR1 LNHDA, CDR2 SQIVND (reference sequence). V was pared by 7 bases and J by 0 bases, with 10 bases of the junction left unmatched. TCRdb independently ran MiXCR on the reads; one entry per CDR3 protein. This sample has some 940,000 distinct CDR3 sequences; around 32% occur once, and the top ten carry about 14%. This sample comprised cultured CD8+ T cells from PBMCs, obtained from culture after CMV antigen stimulation. This sequence originates from a human donor in good health (CMV status not recorded). Some clones in this sample may be carry-over from other donors' samples. The chain combines TRBV19 with TRBJ2-1; 9 bases agree with TRBD2. CDR3 bases: TGTGCCAGTACTGGTAGCGGGGGCAGAAGCTCCTACAATGAGCAGTTCTTC. Translation gives CASTGSGGRSSYNEQFF.